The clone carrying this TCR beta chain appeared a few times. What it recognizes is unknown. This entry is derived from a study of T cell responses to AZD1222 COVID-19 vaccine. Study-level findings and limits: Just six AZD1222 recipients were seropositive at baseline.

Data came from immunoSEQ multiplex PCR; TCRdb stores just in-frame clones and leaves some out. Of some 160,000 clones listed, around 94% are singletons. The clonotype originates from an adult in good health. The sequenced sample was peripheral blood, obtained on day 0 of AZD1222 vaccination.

CDR3 nucleotide sequence: TGCGCCAGCAGCCCTGGGACAGGAATCGAAAAACTGTTTTTT. Protein: CASSPGTGIEKLFF. This chain uses TRBV5-1 with TRBJ1-4; 8 bases map to TRBD1. The V gene end was trimmed by 4 bases and the J gene end by 8 bases; junction bases not matched to a gene: 7. This CDR3 region has 14 residues. The germline V gene has CDR1 SGHRS and CDR2 YFSETQ.